Presented here are 21 T cell receptor beta chains from one specimen sequenced in a study of cytomegalovirus exposure and HLA in healthy donors. PCR amplification relied on 60 Vbeta primers (plus 13 Jbeta primers). Using immunoSEQ multiplex PCR, the repertoire was profiled, and TCRdb retains in-frame clones only, with some absent. This repertoire shows roughly 160,000 clones, roughly four fifths found once; its top ten account for over 1.3%. Material for sequencing was PBMCs. Receptors were obtained from a man aged 60-69 years in good health and CMV-seronegative.

Of note for this clone: A junction boundary mismatches the germline segment, possibly from a read error. The chain links TRBV28 to TRBJ1-2; TRBD1 aligns across 7 bases. CDR3 size: 13 residues. Germline CDR1 and CDR2: MDHEN and SYDVKM. CDR3 protein: CASTLGQWYGYTF. CDR3 in DNA: TGTGCCAGCACACTGGGACAGTGGTATGGTTACACCTTC.

The chain carries TRBV11-2 and TRBJ2-1, with 13 bases identical to TRBD2. The germline V gene has CDR1 SGHAT and CDR2 FQNNGV. The V gene end was trimmed by 5 bases and the J gene end by 9 bases; junction bases not matched to a gene: 10. CDR3 length: 16 residues. The CDR3 nucleotides are TGTGCCAGCAGCGCCACTAGCGGGGGGGCCTCGAGTGAGCAGTTCTTC. This encodes CASSATSGGASSEQFF.

J is TRBJ2-1 and V is TRBV14; a possible D gene is TRBD2 (5 bases). Germline CDR1 SGHDN, CDR2 FVKESK. The CDR3 loop spans 16 amino acids. The V and J ends lost 1 base and 9 bases respectively, with 19 bases between them. CDR3 bases: TGTGCCAGCAGCCAAGTTTCCGGGAATCGCTTATTTGAGCAGTTCTTC. This translates into CASSQVSGNRLFEQFF.

The rearrangement uses TRBV5-1 and TRBJ2-3; 7 bases align to TRBD1. The CDR3 has 17 residues. Germline lookup yields CDR1 SGHRS and CDR2 YFSETQ. With 0 bases clipped from V and 4 bases from J, the junction kept 11 bases outside the gene matches. DNA for the CDR3: TGCGCCAGCAGCTTGGGCTCGACAGGGAAAGGCCCAGATACGCAGTATTTT. The encoded protein is CASSLGSTGKGPDTQYF.

A few counts support this clone. The rearrangement links TRBV7-2 to TRBJ2-7, with TRBD2 matching 7 bases. CDR1 and CDR2 (germline): SGHTA, FQGNSA. V lost 5 bases to trimming and J lost 3 bases; unmatched junction nucleotides: 10. The CDR3 length is 15 residues. As DNA, the CDR3 is TGTGCCAGCAGCCCACTCCTGGGAGGGATCTACGAGCAGTACTTC. It is translated as CASSPLLGGIYEQYF.

The CDR3 DNA reads TGTGCCAGCAGCCCAGGATCTAGCGGGGGGGCGACAGATACGCAGTATTTT. Encoded protein: CASSPGSSGGATDTQYF. This chain joins TRBV7-9 and TRBJ2-3, with 12 bases aligning to TRBD2. Germline CDR1 is SEHNR and CDR2 is FQNEAQ (reference sequence). J lost 3 bases, V lost 5 bases, and 9 bases had no gene match. This CDR3 comprises 17 residues.

V usage is TRBV4-3 and J usage is TRBJ2-2, with TRBD2 matching over 7 bases. Germline-derived CDR1 and CDR2 are LGHNA and YSLEER. V trimming: 0 bases; J trimming: 4 bases; junction bases outside the gene matches: 8. The CDR3 is made up of 17 amino acids. CDR3 loop: CASSQDFGGSGTGELFF. The CDR3 DNA reads TGCGCCAGCAGCCAAGATTTCGGCGGGAGCGGCACCGGGGAGCTGTTTTTT.

The chain combines TRBV27 with TRBJ2-7; TRBD1 agrees at 9 bases. There are 14 residues in the CDR3. Germline lookup yields CDR1 MNHEY and CDR2 SMNVEV (reference sequence). V shed 6 bases and J 6 bases; nucleotides not matched to a gene: 9. CDR3 loop: CASREQGALSEQYF. The CDR3 DNA reads as TGTGCCAGCAGAGAACAGGGGGCGCTGAGCGAGCAGTACTTC.

The chain is built from TRBV19 and TRBJ1-2, with 7 bases fitting TRBD1. The CDR3 is made up of 16 amino acids. The V gene end was trimmed by 7 bases and the J gene end by 3 bases; junction bases not matched to a gene: 14. Germline CDR1 LNHDA, CDR2 SQIVND (reference sequence). The CDR3 DNA reads as TGTGCCAGTAAATTGGAGGGGGCAGGGAAGGACTATGGCTACACCTTC. This sequence encodes CASKLEGAGKDYGYTF.

The chain has TRBV18 and TRBJ2-1; 7 nucleotides match TRBD1. Germline V gene lookup returns CDR1 KGHSH and CDR2 LQKENI. V trimming: 3 bases; J trimming: 3 bases; junction bases outside the gene matches: 5. The CDR3 runs 15 residues. In DNA, the CDR3 is TGTGCCAGCTCACCTTTAGACAGGGACTACAATGAGCAGTTCTTC. It yields the protein CASSPLDRDYNEQFF.

This clone was seen more than once but under ten times. The CDR3 here is CASSPPGSSTYEQYF. CDR3 DNA: TGTGCCAGCTCACCACCTGGTAGTTCCACCTACGAGCAGTACTTC. V gene TRBV18 combines with J gene TRBJ2-7; no clear D. CDR3 length: 15 residues. Trimming shortened V by 0 bases and J by 2 bases, and 11 bases separated the two germline ends. Germline CDR1 and CDR2: KGHSH and LQKENI.

The chain recombines TRBV5-6 with TRBJ2-7; 11 bases line up with TRBD1. With V trimmed by 9 bases and J by 6 bases, 8 bases remained unmatched. CDR3 size: 13 residues. CDR1 and CDR2 from the germline V gene are SGHDT and YYEEEE. Here the CDR3 DNA reads TGTGCCACGGACAGGGGGCTGGGGGGCGAGCAGTACTTC. Translated, it gives CATDRGLGGEQYF.

This clone was seen a few times. V and J are TRBV29-1 and TRBJ2-3; no clear D. The CDR3 has 14 residues. Looked up from germline, CDR1 is SQVTM and CDR2 is ANQGSEA. With 2 bases removed from V and 0 bases from J, the gap between germline ends came to 9 bases. CDR3 sequence reads: CSVEPNSSTDTQYF. The CDR3 nucleotides are TGCAGCGTTGAACCTAACTCTAGCACAGATACGCAGTATTTT.

The chain joins TRBV20-1 to TRBJ2-7; D call uncertain. CDR1 is DFQATT, CDR2 SNEGSKA, per germline (reference sequence). V lost 4 bases and J 2 bases, leaving 6 bases between the germline ends. CDR3 length: 11 amino acids. The CDR3 sequence: CSAMSPYEQYF. The CDR3 DNA sequence: TGCAGTGCTATGAGTCCCTACGAGCAGTACTTC.

This clone has more than one count but fewer than ten. CDR3 sequence reads: CTSSDTGSRYEQYF. CDR3 bases: TGCACCAGCAGCGACACAGGGTCCCGCTACGAGCAGTACTTC. The chain is built from TRBV1 and TRBJ2-7; the table's TRBD1 call for D was not verified on the DNA. TRBV1 is deemed a pseudogene. The CDR3 is made up of 14 amino acids.

This clone was found once. The J gene is TRBJ2-2, the V gene TRBV5-4; 9 positions match TRBD1. This CDR3 region has 17 residues. J was trimmed by 2 bases and V by 4 bases; bases with no gene match: 9. Germline-derived CDR1 and CDR2 are SGHNT and YYREEE (reference sequence). The CDR3 DNA reads as TGTGCCAGCAGCCTACCACCGGGACAGGGTAACACCGGGGAGCTGTTTTTT. This encodes CASSLPPGQGNTGELFF.

The genes are TRBV4-3 and TRBJ2-5; D is unresolved. V was cut by 0 bases and J by 1 base, with 9 bases left in between. The germline V gene encodes CDR1 LGHNA and CDR2 YSLEER. This CDR3 is 15 amino acids long. Here the CDR3 reads CASSQDIQAQETQYF. The CDR3 coding sequence is TGCGCCAGCAGCCAAGATATCCAGGCCCAAGAGACCCAGTACTTC.

This chain joins TRBV27 and TRBJ2-7; no firm D call. CDR1 and CDR2 from the germline V gene are MNHEY and SMNVEV (reference sequence). Trimming shortened V by 6 bases and J by 4 bases, and 22 bases separated the two germline ends. The length of the CDR3 is 16 residues. The CDR3 is CASSPTRVSSDYEQYF. The CDR3 region has the DNA TGTGCCAGCAGCCCGACCCGGGTTAGCTCTGATTACGAGCAGTACTTC.

Only a few counts were recorded for this clone. This sequence joins TRBV6-5 and TRBJ2-7; 9 nucleotides align to TRBD1. CDR3 length: 15 residues. Germline-derived CDR1 and CDR2 are MNHEY and SVGAGI. With V trimmed by 3 bases and J by 4 bases, 7 bases remained unmatched. CDR3 sequence: CASSYDTGGGYEQYF. In DNA, the CDR3 is TGTGCCAGCAGTTATGACACAGGGGGCGGTTACGAGCAGTACTTC.

The chain joins TRBV9 to TRBJ1-2; 10 nucleotides agree with TRBD1. The CDR3 extends over 16 amino acids. V gave up 3 bases and J gave up 2 bases; unmatched junction bases: 7. Germline V gene sequence: CDR1 SGDLS, CDR2 YYNGEE. The CDR3 nucleotides are TGTGCCAGCAGCGAGGCCCCGGGACAGGGGAACTATGGCTACACCTTC. As protein: CASSEAPGQGNYGYTF.

The chain employs TRBV10-3 and TRBJ2-3, with D perhaps TRBD2 (5 bases). The CDR3 runs 14 residues. Germline CDR1 ENHRY, CDR2 SYGVKD. V lost 2 bases to trimming and J lost 2 bases, with 8 bases between them. The CDR3 is CAISERGFTDTQYF. The CDR3 nucleotides are TGTGCCATCAGTGAGAGAGGGTTCACAGATACGCAGTATTTT.